A selection of T cell receptor beta chains follows, all from one sample in a study of CD8 T cells in ankylosing spondylitis. TCRdb recomputed calls from the 5' RACE reads with MiXCR, one row per CDR3 protein. The sample includes some 400,000 distinct CDR3 sequences, under 25% of them seen just once. The sequenced sample consisted of blood, either unsorted or a sorted T cell fraction (not recorded which). The receptors derive from a male donor with ankylosing spondylitis. CDR3s include the opening cysteine and the closing phenylalanine or tryptophan. The D gene is left open where the match is weak. Size is stated for part of the rows, as once, few or many counts, or as a class when the clone is expanded.

d_gene | j_gene | v_gene | abundance | len | CDR3aa | CDR3nt
TRBD2 | TRBJ2-5 | TRBV7-3 | . | 18 | CASSLTDWGLAVRETQYF | TGTGCCAGCAGCTTAACCGACTGGGGACTAGCGGTCCGAGAGACCCAGTACTTC
. | TRBJ2-3 | TRBV12-3/TRBV12-4 | once | 14 | CASRPTSRPDTQYF | TGTGCCAGCAGACCTACTAGCAGACCCGATACGCAGTATTTT
TRBD1 | TRBJ1-1 | TRBV12-3/TRBV12-4 | few | 14 | CASSFQGANTEAFF | TGTGCCAGCAGTTTTCAGGGGGCGAACACTGAAGCTTTCTTT
TRBD2 | TRBJ2-1 | TRBV12-3/TRBV12-4 | few | 14 | CASRGLAGYNEQFF | TGTGCCAGCAGGGGACTAGCGGGGTACAATGAGCAGTTCTTC
TRBD1 | TRBJ2-1 | TRBV6-5 | few | 14 | CASVWDRDYNEQFF | TGTGCCAGCGTTTGGGACAGGGACTACAATGAGCAGTTCTTC
. | TRBJ1-3 | TRBV5-1 | . | 14 | CASSPGLFGNTIYF | TGCGCCAGCAGCCCGGGGCTGTTTGGAAACACCATATATTTT
TRBD1 | TRBJ2-7 | TRBV5-1 | . | 14 | CASSPDRDLGEQYF | TGCGCCAGCAGCCCGGACAGGGACCTCGGAGAGCAGTACTTC
. | TRBJ1-3 | TRBV20-1 | few | 14 | CSARDKGTPYPIYF | TGCAGTGCTAGAGATAAGGGGACACCCTATCCCATATATTTT
. | TRBJ2-5 | TRBV20-1 | . | 12 | CSALDLQETQYF | TGCAGTGCCCTGGACTTGCAAGAGACCCAGTACTTC
TRBD1 | TRBJ2-2 | TRBV10-3 | few | 16 | CAINLKGQGDTGELFF | TGTGCCATCAACCTGAAGGGACAGGGCGACACCGGGGAGCTGTTTTTT
TRBD1 | TRBJ1-1 | TRBV7-9 | . | 14 | CASSPDRGNTEAFF | TGTGCCAGCAGCCCAGACAGGGGGAACACTGAAGCTTTCTTT
TRBD2 | TRBJ2-3 | TRBV27 | . | 16 | CATQQPSGRRPDTQYF | TGTGCCACCCAGCAACCCAGCGGGAGGCGCCCAGATACGCAGTATTTT
TRBD1 | TRBJ2-1 | TRBV5-1 | . | 14 | CASSRDRGFDEQFF | TGCGCCAGCAGTCGGGACAGGGGGTTCGATGAGCAGTTCTTC
. | TRBJ2-3 | TRBV6-1 | . | 16 | CASSQDKAPGTDTQYF | TGTGCCAGCAGCCAGGACAAGGCCCCTGGCACAGATACGCAGTATTTT
TRBD1 | TRBJ2-3 | TRBV29-1 | . | 13 | CSAWTGGTDTQYF | TGCAGCGCCTGGACAGGGGGCACAGATACGCAGTATTTT
. | TRBJ2-5 | TRBV9 | few | 17 | CASSVGGSAFTTETQYF | TGTGCCAGCAGCGTCGGGGGAAGTGCTTTTACTACAGAGACCCAGTACTTC
. | TRBJ2-1 | TRBV5-1 | few | 14 | CASSLGQALDEQFF | TGCGCCAGCAGCTTGGGACAGGCTTTGGATGAGCAGTTCTTC
. | TRBJ1-5 | TRBV20-1 | few | 16 | CSANKLGPWSNQPQHF | TGCAGTGCTAATAAATTGGGGCCTTGGAGCAATCAGCCCCAGCATTTT
. | TRBJ1-1 | TRBV6-2/TRBV6-3 | few | 20 | CASRPKGPSRGGKMNTEAFF | TGTGCCAGCAGGCCTAAAGGCCCTTCTCGAGGGGGTAAGATGAACACTGAAGCTTTCTTT
TRBD2 | TRBJ2-3 | TRBV30 | few | 16 | CAWSLGLAGVGDTQYF | TGTGCCTGGAGTCTAGGACTAGCGGGAGTTGGAGATACGCAGTATTTT
. | TRBJ2-3 | TRBV11-3 | few | 14 | CASSSQSNTDTQYF | TGTGCCAGCAGCTCCCAATCGAACACAGATACGCAGTATTTT
. | TRBJ2-6 | TRBV29-1 | . | 14 | CSVPGGAGANVLTF | TGCAGCGTCCCCGGTGGAGCTGGGGCCAACGTCCTGACTTTC
TRBD2 | TRBJ2-2 | TRBV14 | few | 17 | CASSQERTSWIAGELFF | TGTGCCAGCAGCCAAGAGAGGACTAGCTGGATCGCCGGGGAGCTGTTTTTT
TRBD1 | TRBJ2-7 | TRBV27 | few | 13 | CASRDRSWKEQYF | TGTGCCAGCAGGGACAGGAGCTGGAAGGAGCAGTACTTC
. | TRBJ1-3 | TRBV9 | few | 17 | CASSGGQGLFSGNTIYF | TGTGCCAGCAGCGGAGGCCAGGGCCTCTTCTCTGGAAACACCATATATTTT
TRBD2 | TRBJ2-2 | TRBV12-3/TRBV12-4 | . | 16 | CASSRGSGRVAGELFF | TGTGCCAGCAGTCGAGGTAGCGGGAGGGTCGCCGGGGAGCTGTTTTTT
. | TRBJ1-5 | TRBV7-2 | . | 15 | CASSLGDRRDRPQHF | TGTGCCAGCAGCTTAGGAGACAGACGGGATCGGCCCCAGCATTTT
TRBD1 | TRBJ2-7 | TRBV27 | few | 15 | CASSLRTGSSYEQYF | TGTGCCAGCAGTTTACGGACAGGTAGCTCCTACGAGCAGTACTTC
. | TRBJ1-4 | TRBV5-1 | few | 17 | CASSLDRGGSTNEKLFF | TGCGCCAGCAGCTTGGACCGGGGGGGATCAACTAATGAAAAACTGTTTTTT
TRBD1 | TRBJ2-5 | TRBV28 | few | 16 | CASRPLWTGGVETQYF | TGTGCCAGCAGACCCCTCTGGACAGGGGGGGTAGAGACCCAGTACTTC
. | TRBJ2-7 | TRBV3-1 | . | 14 | CASTAQWGSAEQYF | TGTGCCAGCACCGCCCAGTGGGGCTCAGCGGAGCAGTACTTC
. | TRBJ2-5 | TRBV29-1 | few | 12 | CSSVQGGETQYF | TGCAGCTCTGTCCAGGGTGGGGAGACCCAGTACTTC
TRBD1 | TRBJ2-1 | TRBV6-2/TRBV6-3 | few | 15 | CASSWGTGVGNEQFF | TGTGCCAGCAGTTGGGGGACAGGGGTGGGCAATGAGCAGTTCTTC
. | TRBJ2-3 | TRBV20-1 | . | 12 | CSATLAGDTQYF | TGCAGTGCTACCCTGGCGGGAGATACGCAGTATTTT
. | TRBJ2-2 | TRBV6-2/TRBV6-3 | . | 16 | CASSLGGQMNTGELFF | TGTGCCAGCAGTTTGGGGGGACAGATGAACACCGGGGAGCTGTTTTTT
TRBD2 | TRBJ2-3 | TRBV11-3 | . | 17 | CASSSRASGRAGDTQYF | TGTGCCAGCAGCTCGAGGGCTAGCGGGAGGGCCGGTGATACGCAGTATTTT
. | TRBJ2-2 | TRBV7-2 | many | 13 | CASSLVATGELFF | TGTGCCAGCAGCTTAGTGGCTACCGGGGAGCTGTTTTTT
. | TRBJ2-1 | TRBV19 | . | 13 | CASSKQDWHEQFF | TGTGCCAGTAGTAAACAGGATTGGCATGAGCAGTTCTTC
TRBD1 | TRBJ2-3 | TRBV12-3/TRBV12-4 | . | 16 | CASSLGTGSVADTQYF | TGTGCCAGCAGTCTAGGGACAGGGTCGGTGGCAGATACGCAGTATTTT
TRBD1 | TRBJ1-1 | TRBV11-2 | . | 13 | CASSNDRDTEAFF | TGTGCCAGCAGCAACGACAGGGACACTGAAGCTTTCTTT
TRBD2 | TRBJ2-1 | TRBV20-1 | . | 19 | CSARGPGTSGRGAYNEQFF | TGCAGTGCTAGAGGTCCCGGGACTAGCGGGAGGGGCGCCTACAATGAGCAGTTCTTC